This T cell receptor beta chain originates from a study of CD8 T cells in Susac syndrome. Reverse transcription used roughly 0.45 to 1 ug RNA and random hexamers. In TCRdb, the immunoSEQ multiplex PCR reads were re-called with MiXCR into one record per CDR3 protein. The profile shows over 100,000 distinct CDR3 sequences, roughly 94% of them singletons. The CDR3 runs to 12 residues. Germline V gene data show CDR1 as MGHDK and CDR2 as SYGVNS. V shed 6 bases, J shed 6 bases, and the junction held 5 bases outside the gene matches. The gene calls are TRBV25-1 and TRBJ2-7, with 7 positions matching TRBD1. This TCR derives from a human donor with Susac syndrome. The sequencing input was CD8+ T cells from PBMCs. The CDR3 DNA follows: TGTGCCAGCAGCTCGACAGGGATCGAGCAGTACTTC. It specifies CASSSTGIEQYF.